The next 5 T cell receptor beta chains were all read from a single sample in a study of OX40 agonist ivuxolimab in advanced cancers. Clones were sequenced by immunoSEQ multiplex PCR, and TCRdb holds only the in-frame ones, with some missing. The data show more than 9,500 clones, 65% to 80% seen once. This specimen consisted of CD4+ or CD8+ T cells sorted from blood, obtained in a trial of the OX40 agonist ivuxolimab. The source of these receptors is an adult with an advanced solid tumor such as melanoma, head and neck, liver or kidney cancer.

The chain joins TRBV7-9 to TRBJ2-6; 8 positions agree with TRBD1. In germline, CDR1 is SEHNR, CDR2 FQNEAQ (reference sequence). The CDR3 consists of 18 residues. Germline trimming cut 4 bases from V and 1 base from J; bases unmatched to any gene: 9. The CDR3 loop reads CASSSFATGESGANVLTF. In DNA, the CDR3 is TGTGCCAGCAGCTCCTTTGCGACAGGGGAATCTGGGGCCAACGTCCTGACTTTC.

The V call is TRBV5-6, the J call TRBJ2-3; 12 nucleotides line up with TRBD2. Germline loops: CDR1 SGHDT, CDR2 YYEEEE. Trimming removed 0 bases from V and 0 bases from J; junction bases left unmatched: 2. This CDR3 has 17 residues. In DNA form, the CDR3 reads TGTGCCAGCAGCTTGGGGACTAGCGGGATAAGCACAGATACGCAGTATTTT. This sequence encodes CASSLGTSGISTDTQYF.

CDR3 DNA: TGTGCCAGCAGCTTGAGACAGGGGGCGGATGAGCAGTTCTTC. This sequence encodes CASSLRQGADEQFF. The V gene is TRBV5-6, the J gene TRBJ2-1; 10 nucleotides match TRBD1. The CDR3 runs to 14 residues. Germline CDR1 is SGHDT and CDR2 is YYEEEE. V dropped 1 base and J dropped 8; count of bases not matched to a gene: 3.

This clone was observed a handful of times. This sequence joins TRBV30 and TRBJ1-4, with a possible D match to TRBD1 (5 bases). V was trimmed by 5 bases and J by 2 bases, leaving 15 bases between them. The germline V gene encodes CDR1 GTSNPN and CDR2 SVGIG (reference sequence). The CDR3 runs to 15 residues. The CDR3 DNA is TGTGCCTGGTCCGGGGGGGTATCGACTAATGAAAAACTGTTTTTT. Its protein is CAWSGGVSTNEKLFF. The full variable domain, rest sourced from reference TRBV30 and TRBJ1-4, is SQTIHQWPATLVQPVGSPLSLECTVEGTSNPNLYWYRQAAGRGLQLLFYSVGIGQISSEVPQNLSASRPQDRQFILSSKKLLLSDSGFYLCAWSGGVSTNEKLFFGSGTQLSVL.

The J gene is TRBJ2-2, the V gene TRBV10-2; 13 nucleotides line up with TRBD2. The CDR3 totals 20 residues. V was pared by 6 bases and J by 6 bases, with 19 bases of the junction left unmatched. In germline, CDR1 is WSHSY, CDR2 SAAADI. In nucleotides, the CDR3 is TGCGCCAGCAGCCTGACAGGGCCAACTAGCGGGAGGGGAAGGGCCGGGGAGCTGTTTTTT. Translation: CASSLTGPTSGRGRAGELFF.